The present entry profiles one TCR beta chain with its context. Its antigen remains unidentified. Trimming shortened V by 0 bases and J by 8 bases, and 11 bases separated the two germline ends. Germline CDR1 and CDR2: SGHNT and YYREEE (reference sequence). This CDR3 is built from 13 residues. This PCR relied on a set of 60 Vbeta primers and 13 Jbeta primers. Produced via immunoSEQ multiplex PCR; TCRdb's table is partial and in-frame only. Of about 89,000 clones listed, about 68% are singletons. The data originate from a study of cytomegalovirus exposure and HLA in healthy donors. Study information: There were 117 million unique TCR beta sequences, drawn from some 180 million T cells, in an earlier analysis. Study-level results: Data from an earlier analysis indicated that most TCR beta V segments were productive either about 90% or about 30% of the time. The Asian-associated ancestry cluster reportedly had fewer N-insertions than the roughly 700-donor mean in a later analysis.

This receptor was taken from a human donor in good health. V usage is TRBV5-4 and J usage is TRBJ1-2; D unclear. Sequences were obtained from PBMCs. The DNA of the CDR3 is TGTGCCAGCAGCTTGGAAGGGAGGGAGGGCTACACCTTC. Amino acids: CASSLEGREGYTF.